The clone carrying this T cell receptor (beta chain) was picked up a small number of times. These data are taken from a study of regulatory T cells in long-lasting Graves disease. CDR3 regions were amplified by Arm-PCR using iRepertoire HTBI primers to build TCR beta libraries. TCRdb reanalysed the multiplex PCR reads using MiXCR and keeps one entry per CDR3 protein. The repertoire has hundreds of thousands of distinct CDR3 sequences, approximately 22% of them found once; the top ten carry around 13%. The CDR3 runs to 15 residues. From germline, CDR1 is SGHKS and CDR2 YYEKEE (reference sequence). Trimming left V 7 bases short and J 2 bases short, with 19 bases between. Time point defined: persistent/refractory GD, antithyroid drugs over 5 years with positive TRAb. Scientists built the TCR library using RNA that was extracted from PBMCs.

The sequence derives from a female donor with Graves disease. Material: peripheral blood mononuclear cells (PBMCs), obtained when the disease was refractory, from a patient treated with antithyroid drugs. The chain has TRBV5-5 and TRBJ2-7, with D perhaps TRBD2 (5 bases). This chain's CDR3 is CASALGGRDTYEQYF. Here the CDR3 DNA reads TGTGCCAGCGCGCTGGGTGGACGGGATACCTACGAGCAGTACTTC.